Each of the 28 T cell receptor beta chains below was sequenced from the same sample in a study of T cell responses to AZD1222 COVID-19 vaccine. This table comes from immunoSEQ multiplex PCR, and its TCRdb copy is limited to in-frame clones, with some not included. The sample records approximately 200,000 clones, about 94% being singletons. The sample in question was peripheral blood, obtained 28 days after the second dose of the MenACWY control vaccine. Receptors were obtained from an adult who received the MenACWY meningococcal vaccine as a control.

The rearrangement uses TRBV27 and TRBJ1-2, with TRBD1 as a possible D gene (5 bases). There are 12 residues in the CDR3. V was trimmed by 11 bases and J by 0 bases, leaving 10 bases between them. Germline-derived CDR1 and CDR2 are MNHEY and SMNVEV (reference sequence). The CDR3 spells CARPGPNYGYTF. In DNA, the CDR3 is TGTGCCCGACCGGGACCTAACTATGGCTACACCTTC.

The chain employs TRBV5-1 and TRBJ2-2; the match to TRBD2 covers 8 bases. J gave up 5 bases and V 4 bases, and 10 bases lay outside the gene matches. The CDR3 runs 16 residues. Per germline, CDR1 SGHRS and CDR2 YFSETQ. In DNA, the CDR3 is TGCGCCAGCAGCCCCGATAGCGGGGCAGCGACCGGGGAGCTGTTTTTT. Residues: CASSPDSGAATGELFF.

The chain joins TRBV19 to TRBJ2-5, with D maybe TRBD2 (6 bases). V was cut by 5 bases and J by 5 bases, with 18 bases left in between. The germline gives CDR1 LNHDA, CDR2 SQIVND (reference sequence). The CDR3 loop spans 15 amino acids. CDR3 sequence reads: CASSGGTQNGETQYF. The DNA for the CDR3 is TGTGCCAGTAGTGGCGGGACTCAAAATGGGGAGACCCAGTACTTC.

This chain's CDR3 is CASTRQGSPYGYTF. The CDR3, as DNA: TGTGCCAGCACAAGGCAGGGGTCCCCTTATGGCTACACCTTC. The genes are TRBV6-5 and TRBJ1-2; possible D gene TRBD1, 6 bases. Between the trimmed V and J ends, which lost 7 bases and 5 bases, there was a span of 17 bases. This CDR3 spans 14 amino acids. CDR1 and CDR2 (germline): MNHEY, SVGAGI.

The chain links TRBV27 to TRBJ1-4; D remains ambiguous. The CDR3 totals 15 residues. Germline V lookup: CDR1 MNHEY, CDR2 SMNVEV (reference sequence). V was cut by 4 bases and J by 1 base, with 10 bases left in between. The CDR3 protein is CASSSSGGTNEKLFF. Written as DNA, the CDR3 is TGTGCCAGCAGTTCCAGCGGAGGAACTAATGAAAAACTGTTTTTT. The full variable domain, completed using reference TRBV27 and TRBJ1-4, is EAQVTQNPRYLITVTGKKLTVTCSQNMNHEYMSWYRQDPGLGLRQIYYSMNVEVTDKGDVPEGYKVSRKEKRNFPLILESPSPNQTSLYFCASSSSGGTNEKLFFGSGTQLSVL.

The chain recombines TRBV30 with TRBJ2-7; D may be TRBD1 (5 bases). The CDR3 loop spans 13 amino acids. CDR1 and CDR2 from the germline V gene are GTSNPN and SVGIG (reference sequence). V was trimmed by 0 bases and J by 2 bases, leaving 8 bases between them. DNA for the CDR3: TGTGCCTGGAGTGTGGGGCCTGCCTACGAGCAGTACTTC. Protein sequence: CAWSVGPAYEQYF.

CDR3 bases: TGTGCCAGCAGCGTATCCGGGGGTTCTGATAATTCACCCCTCCACTTT. Its translation is CASSVSGGSDNSPLHF. The chain uses TRBV9 and TRBJ1-6, with a tentative D call TRBD1 (5 bases). V dropped 1 base and J dropped 5 bases, with 13 bases sitting between them. The CDR3 is 16 residues long. Germline V gene lookup returns CDR1 SGDLS and CDR2 YYNGEE. The whole variable domain, remainder taken from reference TRBV9 and TRBJ1-6, is DSGVTQTPKHLITATGQRVTLRCSPRSGDLSVYWYQQSLDQGLQFLIQYYNGEERAKGNILERFSAQQFPDLHSELNLSSLELGDSALYFCASSVSGGSDNSPLHFGNGTRLTVT.

The rearrangement uses TRBV2 and TRBJ2-3, with D perhaps TRBD1 (5 bases). Germline lookup yields CDR1 SNHLY and CDR2 FYNNEI. This CDR3 is built from 15 residues. V lost 9 bases and J lost 3, with 19 bases in between. CDR3 sequence (DNA): TGTGCCAGGACCCTCTCCCAGGGTATAACAGATACGCAGTATTTT. It encodes CARTLSQGITDTQYF.

This chain connects TRBV12-3 or TRBV12-4 to TRBJ1-1, with 8 bases identical to TRBD1. The CDR3 length is 12 residues. V shed 6 bases and J 8 bases; nucleotides not matched to a gene: 5. The CDR3 DNA follows: TGTGCCAGCAGCGGGACAGGTTTCGAAGCTTTCTTT. Its protein product is CASSGTGFEAFF.

The CDR3 here is CASSQEFRGFTEAFF. DNA for the CDR3: TGTGCCAGCAGCCAAGAATTTAGAGGTTTTACTGAAGCTTTCTTT. The chain joins TRBV4-2 to TRBJ1-1; D ambiguous. Germline CDR1 is LGHNA and CDR2 is YNFKEQ. V dropped 0 bases and J dropped 5 bases, with 13 bases sitting between them. There are 15 residues in the CDR3.

The chain links TRBV9 to TRBJ2-1, with 11 bases lining up with TRBD2. CDR1 SGDLS and CDR2 YYNGEE come from the germline V gene. The CDR3 has 15 residues. V gave up 5 bases and J gave up 6 bases; unmatched junction bases: 7. CDR3 in DNA: TGTGCCAGCAGTGAAACTAGCGGGAGAACCAATGAGCAGTTCTTC. Translated, it gives CASSETSGRTNEQFF.

The chain is built from TRBV19 and TRBJ2-7; TRBD2 is a possible D gene (5 bases). The CDR3 runs to 12 residues. Trimming cost V 6 bases and J 3 bases, with 9 bases left between them. Germline values: CDR1 LNHDA, CDR2 SQIVND (reference sequence). The CDR3: CASSPGFYEQYF. The CDR3 DNA follows: TGTGCCAGTAGCCCGGGATTCTACGAGCAGTACTTC. The whole variable domain, filled in from reference TRBV19 and TRBJ2-7, reads DGGITQSPKYLFRKEGQNVTLSCEQNLNHDAMYWYRQDPGQGLRLIYYSQIVNDFQKGDIAEGYSVSREKKESFPLTVTSAQKNPTAFYLCASSPGFYEQYFGPGTRLTVT.

The V and J genes are TRBV28 and TRBJ1-1; D is unresolved. Germline V CDR1 and CDR2: MDHEN, SYDVKM. The CDR3 has 12 amino acids. V was pared by 3 bases and J by 3 bases, with 5 bases between. CDR3 sequence (DNA): TGTGCCAGCAGTTTTGGATACACTGAAGCTTTCTTT. Amino acid sequence: CASSFGYTEAFF.

Note on this clone: This same CDR3 is encoded by further DNA sequences in the sample. The chain recombines TRBV5-1 with TRBJ2-1; a weak D match, TRBD2 (6 bases). Germline V gene lookup returns CDR1 SGHRS and CDR2 YFSETQ. CDR3 size: 12 residues. V was cut by 5 bases and J by 6 bases, with 9 bases left in between. The CDR3 nucleotides read TGCGCCAGCAGTCAGGAGGGCAATGAGCAGTTCTTC. It yields the protein CASSQEGNEQFF.

This chain uses TRBV7-9 with TRBJ2-7, with 7 bases fitting TRBD2. Germline CDR1 reads SEHNR; CDR2 reads FQNEAQ (reference sequence). The CDR3 has 14 amino acids. The trim removed 5 bases at V and 3 bases at J, leaving 7 bases unmatched. The CDR3 protein is CASSTSAGNYEQYF. The DNA of the CDR3 is TGTGCCAGCAGCACCTCAGCGGGGAACTACGAGCAGTACTTC.

The rearrangement links TRBV21-1 to TRBJ2-5; the DNA was not compared with TRBD1, the D call given in the table. TRBV21-1 is annotated as a pseudogene. The CDR3 length is 16 residues. Here the CDR3 reads CASSKAGQGLQETQYF. The CDR3 DNA follows: TGTGCCAGCAGCAAAGCCGGGCAGGGCCTCCAAGAGACCCAGTACTTC.

V usage is TRBV2 and J usage is TRBJ2-1; the match to TRBD2 covers 11 bases. The CDR3 totals 14 residues. Germline assignment: CDR1 SNHLY and CDR2 FYNNEI. Unmatched junction bases numbered 5, after V lost 11 bases and J lost 2 bases. CDR3 region: CAAPGLAAYNEQFF. CDR3 nucleotide sequence: TGTGCCGCTCCGGGACTAGCGGCCTACAATGAGCAGTTCTTC. The full variable domain, its missing parts supplied by reference TRBV2 and TRBJ2-1, is EPEVTQTPSHQVTQMGQEVILRCVPISNHLYFYWYRQILGQKVEFLVSFYNNEISEKSEIFDDQFSVERPDGSNFTLKIRSTKLEDSAMYFCAAPGLAAYNEQFFGPGTRLTVL.

This chain links TRBV5-6 with TRBJ2-7; the D gene is possibly TRBD1 (6 bases). Germline V gene sequence: CDR1 SGHDT, CDR2 YYEEEE. This CDR3 spans 16 amino acids. V lost 7 bases and J lost 0, with 20 bases in between. As DNA, the CDR3 is TGTGCCAGCTTCCCAGGACATAACAGGGTCTCCTACGAGCAGTACTTC. Translated, it gives CASFPGHNRVSYEQYF.

The chain couples TRBV19 to TRBJ1-1, with D maybe TRBD1 (5 bases). CDR1 LNHDA and CDR2 SQIVND come from the germline V gene (reference sequence). The CDR3 runs 14 residues. V lost 9 bases to trimming and J lost 0 bases, with 14 bases between them. CDR3 nucleotides: TGTGCCAGCTACCGGAGAGGGGTGAACACTGAAGCTTTCTTT. Residues: CASYRRGVNTEAFF.

The chain carries TRBV4-3 and TRBJ2-7; D is perhaps TRBD1 (7 bases). The V gene lost 1 base and the J gene lost 7 bases, with 14 bases spanning the gap. Germline V gene data show CDR1 as LGHNA and CDR2 as YSLEER. The CDR3 sequence is 14 residues long. The CDR3 loop is CASSQGTGAGEQYF. The CDR3 coding sequence is TGCGCCAGCAGCCAAGGGACAGGCGCGGGGGAGCAGTACTTC.

This clone showed up just once. V gene TRBV4-3 combines with J gene TRBJ2-6; D gene unclear. V lost 3 bases to trimming and J lost 0 bases, with 6 bases between them. The CDR3 is 15 residues long. Per germline, CDR1 LGHNA and CDR2 YSLEER. In DNA form, the CDR3 reads TGCGCCAGCAGCCACCGGCGCTCTGGGGCCAACGTCCTGACTTTC. Translation: CASSHRRSGANVLTF.

The rearrangement links TRBV15 to TRBJ2-7, with 9 nucleotides matching TRBD1. Unmatched junction bases numbered 9, after V lost 5 bases and J lost 4 bases. Germline CDR1 and CDR2: LNHNV and YYDKDF (reference sequence). The CDR3 consists of 15 residues. CDR3 sequence: CATSSATGGKYEQYF. The CDR3 DNA reads TGTGCCACCAGCTCTGCGACAGGGGGGAAGTACGAGCAGTACTTC.

This clone was picked up one time. The gene calls are TRBV5-5 and TRBJ1-5; D gene uncertain. Trimming shortened V by 0 bases and J by 0 bases, and 7 bases separated the two germline ends. CDR3 length equals 15 residues. CDR1 and CDR2 from the germline V gene are SGHKS and YYEKEE (reference sequence). The CDR3 reads CASSLVPNSNQPQHF. The CDR3 bases are TGTGCCAGCAGCTTGGTACCTAATAGCAATCAGCCCCAGCATTTT.

This clone was seen a single time. The chain links TRBV7-9 to TRBJ2-7, with D perhaps TRBD2 (5 bases). CDR3 size: 14 residues. Germline values: CDR1 SEHNR, CDR2 FQNEAQ (reference sequence). V was trimmed by 8 bases and J by 2 bases, leaving 16 bases between them. The CDR3 nucleotides are TGTGCCAGCGACCCCGGCAGCGGAACCTACGAGCAGTACTTC. Residues: CASDPGSGTYEQYF.

This sequence joins TRBV4-3 and TRBJ1-3; TRBD1 aligns across 9 bases. This CDR3 has 14 amino acids. Germline CDR1 LGHNA, CDR2 YSLEER. V gave up 4 bases and J gave up 4 bases; unmatched junction bases: 2. CDR3 amino acids: CASSPTGGGNTIYF. In DNA, the CDR3 is TGCGCCAGCAGCCCGACAGGGGGAGGAAACACCATATATTTT.

The V gene is TRBV9, the J gene TRBJ1-2; tentative D call: TRBD1 (5 bases). CDR3 length: 14 residues. V was shortened by 4 bases and J by 0 bases, with 10 bases between the two germline ends. The germline gives CDR1 SGDLS, CDR2 YYNGEE. The CDR3 DNA is TGTGCCAGCAGCTTCCAGGGTTCTAACTATGGCTACACCTTC. This sequence encodes CASSFQGSNYGYTF. The full variable domain, with the rest looked up from reference TRBV9 and TRBJ1-2, is DSGVTQTPKHLITATGQRVTLRCSPRSGDLSVYWYQQSLDQGLQFLIQYYNGEERAKGNILERFSAQQFPDLHSELNLSSLELGDSALYFCASSFQGSNYGYTFGSGTRLTVV.

The V and J genes are TRBV7-2 and TRBJ2-7; D remains unclear. In germline, CDR1 is SGHTA, CDR2 FQGNSA. The CDR3 has 14 amino acids. Trimming stripped 0 bases from V and 2 bases from J, with 8 bases between. CDR3: CASSLASSPYEQYF. The CDR3 DNA follows: TGTGCCAGCAGCTTAGCTAGCAGTCCCTACGAGCAGTACTTC.

This sequence joins TRBV7-9 and TRBJ1-2; 8 bases align to TRBD1. Per the germline V gene, CDR1 is SEHNR and CDR2 is FQNEAQ (reference sequence). The CDR3 length is 15 residues. The trim removed 4 bases at V and 0 bases at J, leaving 4 bases unmatched. The CDR3 coding sequence is TGTGCCAGCAGCTCGGGACAGGCCGCTAACTATGGCTACACCTTC. Protein product: CASSSGQAANYGYTF. Variable domain in full (rest from reference TRBV7-9 and TRBJ1-2): DTGVSQNPRHKITKRGQNVTFRCDPISEHNRLYWYRQTLGQGPEFLTYFQNEAQLEKSRLLSDRFSAERPKGSFSTLEIQRTEQGDSAMYLCASSSGQAANYGYTFGSGTRLTVV.